These 7 T cell receptor beta chains came from one sample sequenced in a study of shared clonotypes between healthy human individuals. Naivety among CD8 cells was defined by CD45RO negativity and positive CCR7 selection, thereby excluding terminally differentiated effector memory CD45RA+ cells. Libraries were prepared by immunoSEQ multiplex PCR; TCRdb keeps only in-frame clonotypes and omits some of them. The data contain over 2,000,000 clones, approximately 92% of them singletons. The specimen sequenced was naive CD8+ T cells from PBMCs. The receptors shown here come from a man younger than 30 in good health. Some clones in this sample may be carry-over from other donors' samples.

The chain combines TRBV6-1 with TRBJ1-2, with unresolved D. The CDR3 covers 13 residues. The ends were cut back, 8 bases at V and 1 base at J, with 11 bases in the middle. Looked up from germline, CDR1 is MNHNS and CDR2 is SASEGT. CDR3: CASGQWVNYGYTF. As DNA, the CDR3 is TGTGCCAGCGGTCAATGGGTTAACTATGGCTACACCTTC.

About this clone: The identical CDR3 is also encoded by other nucleotide sequences in the sample. The chain combines TRBV7-9 with TRBJ1-2; 9 bases line up with TRBD1. The CDR3 consists of 11 residues. In germline, CDR1 is SEHNR, CDR2 FQNEAQ (reference sequence). With 7 bases clipped from V and 8 bases from J, the junction kept 2 bases outside the gene matches. DNA for the CDR3: TGTGCCAGCACTACAGGGGGCGGCTACACCTTC. Protein product: CASTTGGGYTF.

The chain is built from TRBV7-6 and TRBJ1-5; D may be TRBD1 (5 bases). From germline, CDR1 is SGHVS and CDR2 FNYEAQ. Trimming shortened V by 1 base and J by 1 base, and 11 bases separated the two germline ends. There are 16 residues in the CDR3. In nucleotides, the CDR3 is TGTGCCAGCAGCTTAGGGCAGGGACTAAGCAATCAGCCCCAGCATTTT. This gives the protein CASSLGQGLSNQPQHF. Complete variable domain (other parts from reference TRBV7-6 and TRBJ1-5): GAGVSQSPRYKVTKRGQDVALRCDPISGHVSLYWYRQALGQGPEFLTYFNYEAQQDKSGLPNDRFSAERPEGSISTLTIQRTEQRDSAMYRCASSLGQGLSNQPQHFGDGTRLSIL.

This chain links TRBV7-6 with TRBJ2-7, with TRBD1 identical over 8 bases. Germline assignment: CDR1 SGHVS and CDR2 FNYEAQ. The CDR3 consists of 16 residues. The junction had 14 bases not matched to a gene; V was cut back by 4 bases and J by 6 bases. CDR3: CASSSRPRTGMSEQYF. The CDR3 DNA reads TGTGCCAGCAGCTCCCGACCAAGGACAGGGATGAGCGAGCAGTACTTC.

The V gene is TRBV5-1, the J gene TRBJ2-7; 13 nucleotides align to TRBD2. V trimming: 4 bases; J trimming: 4 bases; junction bases outside the gene matches: 8. The CDR3 length is 16 residues. CDR1 is SGHRS and CDR2 is YFSETQ in the germline V gene. The CDR3 region is CASSPGLAGVPYEQYF. The CDR3 bases are TGCGCCAGCAGCCCTGGACTAGCGGGAGTTCCATACGAGCAGTACTTC.

This clone has a handful of counts. The chain's CDR3 is CASAPRGVRKLFF. The DNA for the CDR3 is TGTGCCAGTGCTCCTAGGGGGGTTCGGAAACTGTTTTTT. The rearrangement links TRBV19 to TRBJ1-4, with D perhaps TRBD1 (6 bases). CDR3 length: 13 residues. V was trimmed by 8 bases and J by 11 bases, leaving 18 bases between them. From germline, CDR1 is LNHDA and CDR2 SQIVND (reference sequence).

With respect to this clone: This same CDR3 is encoded by further DNA sequences in the sample. This chain connects TRBV27 to TRBJ1-1; TRBD1 agrees at 11 bases. Per the germline V gene, CDR1 is MNHEY and CDR2 is SMNVEV (reference sequence). The CDR3 has 14 amino acids. J gave up 2 bases and V 4 bases, and 0 bases lay outside the gene matches. In nucleotides, the CDR3 is TGTGCCAGCAGTTGGACAGGGGGCAACACTGAAGCTTTCTTT. Translated, it gives CASSWTGGNTEAFF.